This T cell receptor beta chain appears in the sequencing data of a study of CD8 T cells in ankylosing spondylitis. General observations from the study: As reported, disease-linked clones showed significant enrichment in matched ankylosing spondylitis synovial fluid. Ankylosing spondylitis blood appeared to carry a characteristic TCR beta motif of roughly eight highly homologous variants.

The germline V gene encodes CDR1 DFQATT and CDR2 SNEGSKA (reference sequence). The ends were cut back, 3 bases at V and 0 bases at J, with 6 bases in the middle. This CDR3 spans 13 amino acids. Each CDR3 protein is one row after TCRdb ran MiXCR on the 5' RACE reads. The table has around 480,000 distinct CDR3 sequences, 15% to 20% seen once. Details on this clonotype: Its antigen is unidentified.

The genes are TRBV20-1 and TRBJ1-5, with no clear D. Specimen: blood, either unsorted or a sorted T cell fraction (not recorded which). The TCR originated in a male donor with ankylosing spondylitis. In DNA, the CDR3 is TGCAGTGCTAGGCTGAATAGCAATCAGCCCCAGCATTTT. It is translated as CSARLNSNQPQHF.